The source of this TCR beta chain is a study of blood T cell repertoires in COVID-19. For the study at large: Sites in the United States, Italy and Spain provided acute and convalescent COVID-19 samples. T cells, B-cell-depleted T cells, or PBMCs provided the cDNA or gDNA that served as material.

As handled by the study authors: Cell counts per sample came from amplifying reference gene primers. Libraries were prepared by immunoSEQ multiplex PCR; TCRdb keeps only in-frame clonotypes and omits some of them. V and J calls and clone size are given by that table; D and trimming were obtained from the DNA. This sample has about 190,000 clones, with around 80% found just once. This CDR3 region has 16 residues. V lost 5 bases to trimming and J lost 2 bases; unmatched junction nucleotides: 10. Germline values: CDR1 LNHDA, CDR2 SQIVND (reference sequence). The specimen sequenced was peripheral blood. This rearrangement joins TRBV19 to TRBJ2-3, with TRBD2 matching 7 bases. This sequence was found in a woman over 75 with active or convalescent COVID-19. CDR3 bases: TGTGCCAGTAGTCCGGGACGGGGGGTTATCACAGATACGCAGTATTTT. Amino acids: CASSPGRGVITDTQYF. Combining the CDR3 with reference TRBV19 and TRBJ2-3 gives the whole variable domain DGGITQSPKYLFRKEGQNVTLSCEQNLNHDAMYWYRQDPGQGLRLIYYSQIVNDFQKGDIAEGYSVSREKKESFPLTVTSAQKNPTAFYLCASSPGRGVITDTQYFGPGTRLTVL.